This T cell receptor (beta chain) comes out of a study of cytomegalovirus exposure and HLA in healthy donors. For the study at large: T cells numbering around 180 million yielded 100 million to 120 million unique TCR beta sequences in an earlier analysis. Study-level results: When a later analysis compared HLA-associated TCR beta chains with equally common others, the HLA-associated chains turned out to be more clonally expanded and to have lower generation probabilities. Indistinguishable V segments, including TRBV6-2 and TRBV6-3, were excluded.

The PCR used 60 Vbeta and 13 Jbeta primers. Data came from immunoSEQ multiplex PCR; TCRdb stores just in-frame clones and leaves some out. The sample has 150,000 to 200,000 clones, roughly 80% seen once. Though nominally healthy at sampling, donors likely had unrecorded immune exposures. The CDR3 has 16 amino acids. The V gene's germline CDR1 is SGHRS and CDR2 YFSETQ. V dropped 4 bases and J dropped 2; count of bases not matched to a gene: 8. Comment on this clone: As yet, its antigen is unknown.

The gene calls are TRBV5-1 and TRBJ2-7; 11 nucleotides align to TRBD2. The material sequenced was PBMCs. The TCR comes from a male donor in good health and CMV-seropositive. CDR3 sequence: CASSHPGLADTYEQYF. The CDR3, as DNA: TGCGCCAGCAGCCACCCGGGACTAGCGGATACCTACGAGCAGTACTTC.